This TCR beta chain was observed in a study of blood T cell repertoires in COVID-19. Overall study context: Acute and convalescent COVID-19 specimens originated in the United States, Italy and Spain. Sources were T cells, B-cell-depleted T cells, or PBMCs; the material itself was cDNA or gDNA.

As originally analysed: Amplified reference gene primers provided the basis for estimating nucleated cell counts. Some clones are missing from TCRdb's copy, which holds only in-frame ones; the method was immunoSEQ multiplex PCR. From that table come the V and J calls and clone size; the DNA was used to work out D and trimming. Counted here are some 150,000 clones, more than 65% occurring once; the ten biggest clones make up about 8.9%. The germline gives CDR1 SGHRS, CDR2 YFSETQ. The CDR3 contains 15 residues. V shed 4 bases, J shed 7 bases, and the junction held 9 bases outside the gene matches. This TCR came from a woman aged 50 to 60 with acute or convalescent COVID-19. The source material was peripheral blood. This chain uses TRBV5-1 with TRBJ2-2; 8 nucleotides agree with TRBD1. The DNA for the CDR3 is TGCGCCAGCAGCCCCACAGGGGGGCGGGACGGGGAGCTGTTTTTT. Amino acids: CASSPTGGRDGELFF.